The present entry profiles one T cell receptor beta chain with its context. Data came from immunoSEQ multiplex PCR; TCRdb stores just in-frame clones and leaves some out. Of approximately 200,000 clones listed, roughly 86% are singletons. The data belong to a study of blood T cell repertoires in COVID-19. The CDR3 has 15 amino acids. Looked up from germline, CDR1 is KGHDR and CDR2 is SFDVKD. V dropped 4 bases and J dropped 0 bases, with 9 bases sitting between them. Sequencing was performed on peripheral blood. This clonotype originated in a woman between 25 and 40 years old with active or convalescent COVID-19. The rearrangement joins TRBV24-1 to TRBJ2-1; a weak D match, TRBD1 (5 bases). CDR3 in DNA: TGTGCCACCAGTGACCCACAGGCCTCCTACAATGAGCAGTTCTTC. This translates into CATSDPQASYNEQFF.